This T cell receptor beta chain appears in the sequencing data of a study of OX40 agonist ivuxolimab in advanced cancers. Study-wide context: Ivuxolimab, which is an agonistic anti-OX40 (CD134) antibody, was administered to the patients. People in dose escalation had one of these cancers: hepatocellular carcinoma, melanoma, renal cell or head and neck cancer.

Study results and limitations: The expanded peripheral T cells' antigen specificity was not determined.

Assay: immunoSEQ multiplex PCR; the TCRdb copy retains only in-frame clones and omits some. The data show some 66,000 clones, with about 91% seen just once and around 0.56% held by the top ten. Looked up from germline, CDR1 is SGHDN and CDR2 is FVKESK. Trimming removed 4 bases from V and 7 bases from J, with 14 bases in between. This CDR3 has 15 amino acids. In the case of this clone: Its antigen is currently unknown.

The sample in question was CD4+ or CD8+ T cells sorted from blood, obtained in a trial of the OX40 agonist ivuxolimab. The clonotype comes from an adult with an advanced solid tumor such as melanoma, head and neck, liver or kidney cancer. The chain has TRBV14 and TRBJ1-6; D is undetermined. CDR3 protein: CASSPRTAQNSPLHF. For the CDR3, the DNA is TGTGCCAGCAGCCCTCGGACCGCTCAGAATTCACCCCTCCACTTT.